This T cell receptor beta chain stems from a study of CD8 T cells in ankylosing spondylitis. Quantitative 5'-RACE was performed with molecular barcodes, and it yielded the TCR beta libraries. Via MiXCR, TCRdb re-called the 5' RACE reads, giving one row per CDR3 protein. The sample lists hundreds of thousands of distinct CDR3 sequences, roughly 26% occurring once. The V end was cut by 2 bases, the J end by 7 bases, with 15 bases between. Germline V CDR1 and CDR2: SGHTA, FQGNSA. CDR3 length: 15 residues. For this clonotype: Antigen specificity is unknown.

Overall study findings and caveats: Earlier reports found some motif variants in synovial fluid and blood in reactive arthritis. CD8+ cells made up the disease-linked clones, which were relatively rare in peripheral blood. Made up of 7 to 9 highly homologous variants, a TCR beta motif appeared characteristic of ankylosing spondylitis blood.

This TCR was recovered from a male donor with ankylosing spondylitis. Sequencing was carried out using blood, either unsorted or a sorted T cell fraction (not recorded which). The rearrangement uses TRBV7-2 and TRBJ1-5, with a possible D match to TRBD1 (6 bases). The CDR3, as DNA: TGTGCCAGCAGCTTATCACGGGGGCAGGAGCAGCCCCAGCATTTT. Its protein is CASSLSRGQEQPQHF.